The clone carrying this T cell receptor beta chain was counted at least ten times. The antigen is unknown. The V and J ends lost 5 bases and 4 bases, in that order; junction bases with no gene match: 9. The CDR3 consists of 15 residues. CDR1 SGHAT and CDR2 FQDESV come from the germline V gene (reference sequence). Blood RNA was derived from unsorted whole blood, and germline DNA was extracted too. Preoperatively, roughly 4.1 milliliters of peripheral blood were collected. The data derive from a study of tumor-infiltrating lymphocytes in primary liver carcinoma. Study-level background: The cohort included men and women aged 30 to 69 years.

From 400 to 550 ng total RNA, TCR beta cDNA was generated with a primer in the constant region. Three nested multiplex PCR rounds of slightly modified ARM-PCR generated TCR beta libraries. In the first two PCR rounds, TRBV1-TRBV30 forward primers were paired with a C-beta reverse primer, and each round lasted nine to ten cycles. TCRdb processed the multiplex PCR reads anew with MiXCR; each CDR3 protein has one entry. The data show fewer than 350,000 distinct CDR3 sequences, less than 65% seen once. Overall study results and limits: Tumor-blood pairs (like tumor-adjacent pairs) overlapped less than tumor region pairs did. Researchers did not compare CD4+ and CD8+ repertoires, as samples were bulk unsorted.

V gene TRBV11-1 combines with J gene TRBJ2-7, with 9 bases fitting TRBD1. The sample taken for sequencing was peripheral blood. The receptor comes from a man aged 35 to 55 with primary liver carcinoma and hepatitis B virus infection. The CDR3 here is CASSQGGTGLYEQYF. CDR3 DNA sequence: TGTGCCAGCAGCCAAGGTGGGACAGGGTTATACGAGCAGTACTTC.